This passage covers 9 T cell receptor beta chains from one sample sequenced in a study of shared clonotypes between healthy human individuals. The table came from immunoSEQ multiplex PCR; TCRdb's copy has only in-frame clones and leaves some out. The table includes a few million clones, roughly 90% detected once. The source material was naive CD4+ T cells from PBMCs. Subset here: CD45RA+ positively selected. The receptor source for this set is a man younger than 35 in good health. Some clones in this sample may be carry-over from other donors' samples.

This sequence joins TRBV7-2 and TRBJ2-7; maybe TRBD2 (5 bases). Germline CDR1 SGHTA, CDR2 FQGNSA. Deletions cut 5 bases from V and 9 bases from J, with 14 bases between. The CDR3 covers 12 residues. CDR3 nucleotide sequence: TGTGCCAGCAGCCCATTGAGCGGCGGGCAGTACTTC. It yields the protein CASSPLSGGQYF.

In its sample, this clone was seen once. Distinct nucleotide sequences in the sample also encode this CDR3. The chain carries TRBV28 and TRBJ2-5; the D gene is possibly TRBD2 (5 bases). Germline assignment: CDR1 MDHEN and CDR2 SYDVKM. The CDR3 is 14 residues long. V was trimmed by 3 bases and J by 5 bases, leaving 13 bases between them. Here the CDR3 DNA reads TGTGCCAGCAGTTTTTCCCGAGGGCGGGAGACCCAGTACTTC. The encoded protein is CASSFSRGRETQYF.

This chain joins TRBV7-3 and TRBJ2-3; TRBD2 aligns across 8 bases. CDR1 and CDR2 from the germline V gene are SGHTA and FQGTGA. The CDR3 is 15 amino acids. After removal of 1 base from V and 7 bases from J, the junction contained 7 bases not matched to a gene. The CDR3 bases are TGTGCCAGCAGCTTAAGTGTCGGGGGGGACTATACGCAGTATTTT. This codes for CASSLSVGGDYTQYF.

J is TRBJ1-2 and V is TRBV10-3; D is possibly TRBD1 (6 bases). V lost 2 bases to trimming and J lost 2 bases, with 18 bases between them. The length of the CDR3 is 17 residues. Germline loops: CDR1 ENHRY, CDR2 SYGVKD. The CDR3 loop is CAISERDWGRGNYGYTF. The CDR3 region has the DNA TGTGCCATCAGTGAGCGTGATTGGGGCAGGGGAAACTATGGCTACACCTTC.

The V gene is TRBV6-1, the J gene TRBJ1-2; tentative D call: TRBD1 (6 bases). Germline CDR1 reads MNHNS; CDR2 reads SASEGT. CDR3 length: 13 residues. The V end was cut by 1 base, the J end by 8 bases, with 11 bases between. The chain's CDR3 is CASSEGTAWGYTF. The CDR3, as DNA: TGTGCCAGCAGTGAAGGGACAGCTTGGGGCTACACCTTC.

The J gene is TRBJ2-3, the V gene TRBV11-3, with 8 nucleotides matching TRBD1. The CDR3 is 16 residues long. Germline-derived CDR1 and CDR2 are SGHNT and YENEEA. V dropped 3 bases and J dropped 2; count of bases not matched to a gene: 7. CDR3 nucleotides: TGTGCCAGCAGCTTTACGGACAGGGATGCCACAGATACGCAGTATTTT. Translated: CASSFTDRDATDTQYF.

The rearrangement uses TRBV28 and TRBJ2-1; a possible D gene is TRBD2 (5 bases). V was clipped by 8 bases and J by 3 bases, with 17 bases between them. CDR1 MDHEN and CDR2 SYDVKM come from the germline V gene. This CDR3 contains 15 residues. The CDR3 spells CASQTEGVSYNEQFF. CDR3 DNA sequence: TGTGCCAGCCAGACCGAGGGAGTCAGCTACAATGAGCAGTTCTTC.

The V gene is TRBV29-1, the J gene TRBJ2-3; D possibly corresponds to TRBD2 (5 bases). CDR1 and CDR2 from the germline V gene are SQVTM and ANQGSEA. Trimming took 7 bases from V and 3 from J, leaving 14 bases between them. CDR3 length: 13 residues. The DNA for the CDR3 is TGCAGCGCAAGGGAGTCTATGACAGATACGCAGTATTTT. As protein: CSARESMTDTQYF.

CDR3 sequence reads: CASWGASAPYNEQFF. CDR3 coding DNA: TGTGCCAGCTGGGGAGCTAGCGCTCCCTACAATGAGCAGTTCTTC. This sequence joins TRBV6-4 and TRBJ2-1, with D possibly TRBD2 on 6 matching bases. Germline assignment: CDR1 MRHNA and CDR2 SNTAGT. Between the trimmed V and J ends, which lost 8 bases and 2 bases, there was a span of 16 bases. The CDR3 has 15 amino acids.